Listed below are T cell receptor beta chains from one sample, sequenced in a study of T-cell memory formation after mild COVID-19. TCRdb called the 5' RACE reads again in MiXCR, with one record for every CDR3 protein. The top ten hold 23% of the sample, which has more than 150,000 distinct CDR3 sequences, around a fifth seen once. Material: PBMCs or a T cell subset sorted from them (not recorded which). The source is an adult woman who had mild COVID-19 (a few samples of this study predate the infection). Cell type and time point are not known. Each CDR3 is given with its conserved first and last residue. The D gene is left open where the match is weak. The size entry is marked missing in some rows and otherwise reads once, few, many or a size class.

v_call: TRBV15; clone_size: once; cdr3_length: 17; j_call: TRBJ2-1; d_call: TRBD1; cdr3_nt: TGTGCCACCAGCAGAGGACCGGGACAGGGGATGATCAATGAGCAGTTCTTC; cdr3_aa: CATSRGPGQGMINEQFF
v_call: TRBV6-2/TRBV6-3; clone_size: few; cdr3_length: 13; j_call: TRBJ1-5; d_call: -; cdr3_nt: TGTGCCAGCAGTTACTCGAGCAATCAGCCCCAGCATTTT; cdr3_aa: CASSYSSNQPQHF
v_call: TRBV7-2; clone_size: few; cdr3_length: 14; j_call: TRBJ1-1; d_call: TRBD1; cdr3_nt: TGTGCCAGCAGCTATGGACAGGGTAACACTGAAGCTTTCTTT; cdr3_aa: CASSYGQGNTEAFF
v_call: TRBV4-1; clone_size: few; cdr3_length: 17; j_call: TRBJ1-2; d_call: TRBD1; cdr3_nt: TGCGCCAGCAGCCAAACCGCCCTGACAGGGGGGGAGGGTGGCTACACCTTC; cdr3_aa: CASSQTALTGGEGGYTF
v_call: TRBV24-1; clone_size: -; cdr3_length: 15; j_call: TRBJ2-1; d_call: TRBD2; cdr3_nt: TGTGCCACCAGTGATCGGGAGGCCCCCTACAATGAGCAGTTCTTC; cdr3_aa: CATSDREAPYNEQFF
v_call: TRBV4-1; clone_size: -; cdr3_length: 17; j_call: TRBJ2-4; d_call: -; cdr3_nt: TGCGCCAGCAGCCCTCCAAGGTACAGCCAAGGCAAAAACATTCAGTACTTC; cdr3_aa: CASSPPRYSQGKNIQYF
v_call: TRBV6-5; clone_size: few; cdr3_length: 15; j_call: TRBJ2-1; d_call: TRBD2; cdr3_nt: TGTGCCAGCAGTAGACTAGCGGGGCAGAACAATGAGCAGTTCTTC; cdr3_aa: CASSRLAGQNNEQFF
v_call: TRBV21-1; clone_size: few; cdr3_length: 16; j_call: TRBJ2-2; d_call: -; cdr3_nt: TGTGCCAGCTCCAAGGGAGGGGGGGAACAGACCGGGGAGCTGTTTTTT; cdr3_aa: CASSKGGGEQTGELFF
v_call: TRBV4-3; clone_size: -; cdr3_length: 15; j_call: TRBJ1-1; d_call: -; cdr3_nt: TGCGCCAGCAGCCAAGAGTTTCCCATGAACACTGAAGCTTTCTTT; cdr3_aa: CASSQEFPMNTEAFF
v_call: TRBV21-1; clone_size: -; cdr3_length: 15; j_call: TRBJ1-4; d_call: -; cdr3_nt: TGTGCCAGCAGCAAAGACTGCTCAACTAATGAAAAACTGTTTTTT; cdr3_aa: CASSKDCSTNEKLFF
v_call: TRBV4-2; clone_size: -; cdr3_length: 16; j_call: TRBJ2-1; d_call: TRBD2; cdr3_nt: TGTGCCAGCAGCCAAGATTCTACTAGCGGGGACAATGAGCAGTTCTTC; cdr3_aa: CASSQDSTSGDNEQFF
v_call: TRBV2; clone_size: -; cdr3_length: 14; j_call: TRBJ2-7; d_call: TRBD1; cdr3_nt: TGTGCCGTTCACCGCGACAGGGGGCCCTACGAGCAGTACTTC; cdr3_aa: CAVHRDRGPYEQYF
v_call: TRBV6-5; clone_size: few; cdr3_length: 14; j_call: TRBJ2-1; d_call: TRBD2; cdr3_nt: TGTGCCAGCAGGCGGCTAGCGGGAACCCAGGAGCAGTTCTTC; cdr3_aa: CASRRLAGTQEQFF
v_call: TRBV9; clone_size: many; cdr3_length: 12; j_call: TRBJ2-7; d_call: TRBD1; cdr3_nt: TGTGCCAGCAGTGGGACAGGGTACGAGCAGTACTTC; cdr3_aa: CASSGTGYEQYF
v_call: TRBV7-9; clone_size: -; cdr3_length: 13; j_call: TRBJ1-1; d_call: -; cdr3_nt: TGTGCCAGCAGCGCTTCACCGAACACTGAAGCTTTCTTT; cdr3_aa: CASSASPNTEAFF
v_call: TRBV6-5; clone_size: few; cdr3_length: 18; j_call: TRBJ2-1; d_call: -; cdr3_nt: TGTGCCAGCAGTTACTCGGGGGAGGCAGGGGCTTCCAACAATGAGCAGTTCTTC; cdr3_aa: CASSYSGEAGASNNEQFF
v_call: TRBV7-2; clone_size: -; cdr3_length: 17; j_call: TRBJ2-3; d_call: TRBD1; cdr3_nt: TGTGCCAGCAGCTTAGGCCCGCGAGGGGGCGGGTCAGATACGCAGTATTTT; cdr3_aa: CASSLGPRGGGSDTQYF
v_call: TRBV5-1; clone_size: -; cdr3_length: 17; j_call: TRBJ1-4; d_call: TRBD1; cdr3_nt: TGCGCCAGCAGCGAAGGGACAGGGGGCAGCACTAATGAAAAACTGTTTTTT; cdr3_aa: CASSEGTGGSTNEKLFF
v_call: TRBV4-1; clone_size: -; cdr3_length: 15; j_call: TRBJ2-1; d_call: -; cdr3_nt: TGCGCCAGCAGCCAAGATTGGGCGGGCTACAATGAGCAGTTCTTC; cdr3_aa: CASSQDWAGYNEQFF
v_call: TRBV27; clone_size: few; cdr3_length: 15; j_call: TRBJ2-3; d_call: TRBD2; cdr3_nt: TGTGCCAGCAGTTGGTTAGCGGGAGCCACAGATACGCAGTATTTT; cdr3_aa: CASSWLAGATDTQYF
v_call: TRBV29-1; clone_size: few; cdr3_length: 13; j_call: TRBJ2-7; d_call: -; cdr3_nt: TGCAGCGTTGACCCCTCTGAAACCTACGAGCAGTACTTC; cdr3_aa: CSVDPSETYEQYF
v_call: TRBV29-1; clone_size: -; cdr3_length: 13; j_call: TRBJ2-3; d_call: TRBD2; cdr3_nt: TGCGCCGTTTGGAGCGGGAGAGTAGATACGCAGTATTTT; cdr3_aa: CAVWSGRVDTQYF
v_call: TRBV5-6; clone_size: few; cdr3_length: 14; j_call: TRBJ2-7; d_call: -; cdr3_nt: TGTGCCAGCAGAATCTTATCATCCCCCTACGAGCAGTACTTC; cdr3_aa: CASRILSSPYEQYF
v_call: TRBV20-1; clone_size: -; cdr3_length: 15; j_call: TRBJ2-1; d_call: TRBD2; cdr3_nt: TGCAGTGCTAGAACGGGACTAGCGGAGCTCAATGAGCAGTTCTTC; cdr3_aa: CSARTGLAELNEQFF